This TCR beta chain came from a study of blood T cell repertoires in COVID-19. Study-level background: Collection of acute and convalescent COVID-19 samples took place in the United States, Italy and Spain. Sources were T cells, B-cell-depleted T cells, or PBMCs; the material itself was cDNA or gDNA.

The CDR3 loop spans 15 amino acids. CDR1 is KGHSH, CDR2 LQKENI, per germline. V trimming: 4 bases; J trimming: 7 bases; junction bases outside the gene matches: 7. Methods used by the authors: Amplifying reference gene primers gave estimates of nucleated cell counts. Generated by immunoSEQ multiplex PCR, the TCRdb table keeps only in-frame clones and is missing some. That table is the source of V, J and clone size, and D and trimming were worked out from the DNA. The sample records roughly 280,000 clones, 75% to 90% being singletons. The receptor comes from a young man with active or convalescent COVID-19. Sequenced material: peripheral blood. The V gene is TRBV18, the J gene TRBJ2-1, with 10 positions matching TRBD1. CDR3 DNA: TGTGCCAGCTCACGGCCGGGACAGGGGCGGAATGAGCAGTTCTTC. Translating it yields CASSRPGQGRNEQFF.